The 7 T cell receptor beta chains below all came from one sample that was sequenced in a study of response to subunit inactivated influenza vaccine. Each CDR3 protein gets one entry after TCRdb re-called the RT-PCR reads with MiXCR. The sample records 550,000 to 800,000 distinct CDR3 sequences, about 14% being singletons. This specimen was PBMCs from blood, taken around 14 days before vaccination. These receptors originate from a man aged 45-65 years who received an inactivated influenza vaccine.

The CDR3 is CASSPSTSGGYNEQFF. For the CDR3, the DNA is TGTGCCAGCAGCCCCTCGACTAGCGGGGGGTACAATGAGCAGTTCTTC. This chain connects TRBV3-1 to TRBJ2-1; 13 positions match TRBD2. After removal of 4 bases from V and 4 bases from J, the junction contained 4 bases not matched to a gene. This CDR3 contains 16 residues. Germline CDR1 is LGHDT and CDR2 is YNNKEL (reference sequence).

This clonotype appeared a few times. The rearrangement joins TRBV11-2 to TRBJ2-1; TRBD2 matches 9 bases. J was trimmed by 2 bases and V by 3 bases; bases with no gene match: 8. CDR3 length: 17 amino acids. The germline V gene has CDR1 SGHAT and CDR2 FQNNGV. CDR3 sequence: CASSLEPGLAAYNEQFF. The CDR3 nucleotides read TGTGCCAGCAGCTTGGAACCGGGACTAGCAGCCTACAATGAGCAGTTCTTC.

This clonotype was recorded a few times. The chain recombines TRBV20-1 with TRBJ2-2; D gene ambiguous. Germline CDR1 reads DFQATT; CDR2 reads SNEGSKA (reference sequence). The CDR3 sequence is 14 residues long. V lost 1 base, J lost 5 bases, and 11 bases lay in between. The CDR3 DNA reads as TGCAGTGCTAGAGCCTACCTTAAGACCGGGGAGCTGTTTTTT. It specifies CSARAYLKTGELFF.

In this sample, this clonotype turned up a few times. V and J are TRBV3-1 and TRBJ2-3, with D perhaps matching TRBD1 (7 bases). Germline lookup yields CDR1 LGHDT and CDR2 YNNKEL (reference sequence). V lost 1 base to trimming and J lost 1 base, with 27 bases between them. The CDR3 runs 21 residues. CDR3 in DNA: TGTGCCAGCAGCCAAGTTGGAGGGGGCGTGCGGCGGACGTCAGGCACAGATACGCAGTATTTT. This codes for CASSQVGGGVRRTSGTDTQYF.

CDR3 sequence reads: CASSIGVGGGYEQYF. In DNA, the CDR3 is TGTGCCAGTAGTATAGGTGTCGGCGGGGGCTACGAGCAGTACTTC. The J gene is TRBJ2-7, the V gene TRBV19; TRBD2 matches 7 bases. This CDR3 has 15 amino acids. CDR1 is LNHDA and CDR2 is SQIVND in the germline V gene (reference sequence). V was pared by 1 base and J by 3 bases, with 6 bases of the junction left unmatched.

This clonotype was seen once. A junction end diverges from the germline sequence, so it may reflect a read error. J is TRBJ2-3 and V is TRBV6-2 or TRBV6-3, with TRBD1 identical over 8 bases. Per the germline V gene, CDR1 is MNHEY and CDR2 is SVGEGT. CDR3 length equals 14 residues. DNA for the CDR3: TGTGCCAGCAGTCTTCCCGGGACAGGCCCTCCGGCCCCTTTT. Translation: CASSLPGTGPPAPF.

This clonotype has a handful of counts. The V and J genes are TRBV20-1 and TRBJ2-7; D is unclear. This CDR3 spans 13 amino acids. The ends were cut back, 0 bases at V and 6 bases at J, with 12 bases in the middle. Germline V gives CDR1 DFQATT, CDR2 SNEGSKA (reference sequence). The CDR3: CSARDSGPGEQYF. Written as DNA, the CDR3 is TGCAGTGCTAGAGATTCCGGTCCGGGCGAGCAGTACTTC.